A single sample is the source of the 13 T cell receptor beta chains below, sequenced in a study of graft-versus-host responses after intestinal transplantation. Graft-derived tissue was subjected to processing to liberate intraepithelial and lamina propria lymphocytes. Clones were read by immunoSEQ multiplex PCR, and TCRdb kept only the in-frame ones, dropping some. The table lists around 7,100 clones, 55% to 70% of them singletons. Source: ileum tissue, taken around 240 days after intestinal transplantation. These receptor sequences come from a human patient who received an intestinal transplant, so some T cells may come from the graft donor.

The chain links TRBV6-1 to TRBJ1-4; D perhaps matches TRBD1 (6 bases). The V and J ends lost 7 bases and 12 bases respectively, with 21 bases between them. The CDR3 contains 14 residues. The germline V gene encodes CDR1 MNHNS and CDR2 SASEGT. CDR3 amino acids: CASNPRQASGELFF. CDR3 DNA sequence: TGTGCCAGCAATCCGAGACAGGCGTCTGGGGAACTGTTTTTT.

This chain connects TRBV7-8 to TRBJ2-7, with 9 bases fitting TRBD1. CDR1 is SGHVS, CDR2 FQNEAQ, per germline. This CDR3 is 15 amino acids long. With 5 bases clipped from V and 5 bases from J, the junction kept 10 bases outside the gene matches. The CDR3 region has the DNA TGTGCCAGCAGCCCCCGGGACAGGGACTATAACGAGCAGTACGTC. Its protein product is CASSPRDRDYNEQYV.

This clone was recorded once. The chain recombines TRBV27 with TRBJ1-2; 8 bases agree with TRBD1. V trimming: 5 bases; J trimming: 1 base; junction bases outside the gene matches: 6. This CDR3 comprises 15 residues. In germline, CDR1 is MNHEY, CDR2 SMNVEV (reference sequence). The CDR3, as DNA: TGTGCCAGCAGTGCATCAGGGGGCCTTAACTATGGCTACACCTTC. This sequence encodes CASSASGGLNYGYTF.

V is TRBV5-6 and J is TRBJ1-1; a possible D gene is TRBD1 (6 bases). The CDR3 is made up of 14 amino acids. Germline assignment: CDR1 SGHDT and CDR2 YYEEEE. Trimming pared 4 bases from V and 6 bases from J, leaving 16 bases between. CDR3 nucleotide sequence: TGTGCCAGCAGCGTGACAGGAAACCACGCTGAAGCTTTCTTT. Translated: CASSVTGNHAEAFF.

In the case of this clone: Different DNA sequences within this sample yield the same CDR3. The chain couples TRBV28 to TRBJ2-2; TRBD1 might be the D (5 bases). This CDR3 is 18 amino acids long. Germline CDR1 reads MDHEN; CDR2 reads SYDVKM. V lost 3 bases and J 3 bases, leaving 20 bases between the germline ends. CDR3 loop: CASSLSRDRGFHTGELFF. The CDR3 DNA reads TGTGCCAGCAGTTTGTCTAGGGATAGGGGCTTCCACACCGGGGAGCTGTTTTTT.

This sequence joins TRBV11-2 and TRBJ2-5; D is unclear. This CDR3 is 12 amino acids long. Germline V lookup: CDR1 SGHAT, CDR2 FQNNGV. Trimming pared 2 bases from V and 3 bases from J, leaving 4 bases between. The CDR3 DNA is TGTGCCAGCAGCTTATTGGAAGAGACCCAGTACTTC. This gives the protein CASSLLEETQYF.

The chain uses TRBV27 and TRBJ2-2; perhaps TRBD2 as D (7 bases). Trimming took 3 bases from V and 3 from J, leaving 14 bases between them. This CDR3 is built from 16 residues. Germline V gene lookup returns CDR1 MNHEY and CDR2 SMNVEV (reference sequence). The CDR3, as DNA: TGTGCCAGCAGTTTTCTCACGCGGGGGCACACCGGGGAGCTGTTTTTT. Translation gives CASSFLTRGHTGELFF.

This chain uses TRBV4-3 with TRBJ1-2; D might be TRBD1 (6 bases). Trimming cost V 4 bases and J 8 bases, with 14 bases left between them. There are 13 residues in the CDR3. The germline V gene encodes CDR1 LGHNA and CDR2 YSLEER. CDR3 loop: CASSPNDRRGYTF. CDR3 in DNA: TGCGCCAGCAGCCCGAACGACAGGCGGGGCTACACCTTC.

The V and J genes are TRBV28 and TRBJ2-3; D remains ambiguous. V dropped 6 bases and J dropped 6 bases, with 25 bases sitting between them. This CDR3 region has 17 residues. Germline V lookup: CDR1 MDHEN, CDR2 SYDVKM. The chain's CDR3 is CASRPGPWGGISDTQYF. The CDR3 coding sequence is TGTGCCAGCAGGCCTGGCCCGTGGGGTGGCATTTCTGATACGCAGTATTTT. The full variable domain, its missing parts supplied by reference TRBV28 and TRBJ2-3, is DVKVTQSSRYLVKRTGEKVFLECVQDMDHENMFWYRQDPGLGLRLIYFSYDVKMKEKGDIPEGYSVSREKKERFSLILESASTNQTSMYLCASRPGPWGGISDTQYFGPGTRLTVL.

This chain joins TRBV2 and TRBJ1-3; possibly TRBD1 for D (5 bases). CDR3 size: 15 residues. Trimming shortened V by 5 bases and J by 0 bases, and 11 bases separated the two germline ends. Germline assignment: CDR1 SNHLY and CDR2 FYNNEI. CDR3 residues: CASSRQTNSGNTIYF. CDR3 in DNA: TGTGCCAGCAGTCGACAGACGAACTCTGGAAACACCATATATTTT. Variable domain in full (rest from reference TRBV2 and TRBJ1-3): EPEVTQTPSHQVTQMGQEVILRCVPISNHLYFYWYRQILGQKVEFLVSFYNNEISEKSEIFDDQFSVERPDGSNFTLKIRSTKLEDSAMYFCASSRQTNSGNTIYFGEGSWLTVV.

V is TRBV15 and J is TRBJ1-5; a possible D gene is TRBD1 (6 bases). V gave up 3 bases and J gave up 0 bases, with 9 bases separating them. The germline CDR1 and CDR2 sequences are LNHNV and YYDKDF (reference sequence). The CDR3 sequence is 15 residues long. The CDR3 DNA sequence: TGTGCCACCAGCAGGGGACAAAATAGCAATCAGCCCCAGCATTTT. Its translation is CATSRGQNSNQPQHF.

The chain couples TRBV28 to TRBJ2-5; D possibly matches TRBD1 or TRBD2 (5 bases each). This CDR3 contains 14 residues. V was pared by 6 bases and J by 1 base, with 12 bases between. Germline V lookup: CDR1 MDHEN, CDR2 SYDVKM. CDR3 residues: CASSLLGVQETQYF. CDR3 bases: TGTGCCAGCAGCCTCCTGGGGGTCCAAGAGACCCAGTACTTC.

The J gene is TRBJ2-3, the V gene TRBV7-9, with D unclear. Trimming cost V 1 base and J 4 bases, with 12 bases left between them. The CDR3 extends over 15 amino acids. Germline CDR1 SEHNR, CDR2 FQNEAQ (reference sequence). CDR3 region: CASSLDSTWADTQYF. The CDR3, as DNA: TGTGCCAGCAGCTTAGACAGCACCTGGGCAGATACGCAGTATTTT.